Listed below are T cell receptor beta chains from one sample, sequenced in a study of identical twins. MiXCR, applied by TCRdb to the 5' RACE reads, yields one record per CDR3 protein. The data show under 250,000 distinct CDR3 sequences, with around 7.6% seen just once and around 5% held by the top ten. These data are also associated with another study on yellow fever vaccine responses in identical twins.

The sample was CD8+ T cells sorted from blood. The receptors stem from a woman under 30 in good health. Each CDR3 is given with its conserved first and last residue. A D gene is named only where the DNA matches it firmly. Size values are once, few and many counts, or a class for expanded clones, and some rows have none.

>TRBJ2-5|TRBV4-1|.|.
TGCGCCAGCAGCCCAGTCCACCAGAGGGGTGCCCAAGAGACCCAGTACTTC
CASSPVHQRGAQETQYF
>TRBJ2-7|TRBV20-1|.|few
TGCAGTGCTAAAGCGGCGGGGATTTCCTACGAGCAGTACTTC
CSAKAAGISYEQYF
>TRBJ2-1|TRBV12-3/TRBV12-4|TRBD2|.
TGTGCCAGCAGTTCACTAGCGGGAGGGCCCTCGTACAATGAGCAGTTCTTC
CASSSLAGGPSYNEQFF
>TRBJ2-3|TRBV16|TRBD2|many
TGTGCCAGCAGCCCAATTCCTCCTAGCGGGAGCGCAGATACGCAGTATTTT
CASSPIPPSGSADTQYF
>TRBJ2-3|TRBV11-2|TRBD2|.
TGTGCCAGCAGCTTCAGTGGGGCTAGCGGGGGCCGAGATACGCAGTATTTT
CASSFSGASGGRDTQYF
>TRBJ1-1|TRBV7-9|.|few
TGTGCCAGCAGCTTAGACGAGGGGGTAAGAGCTGAAGCTTTCTTT
CASSLDEGVRAEAFF
>TRBJ2-2|TRBV6-1|.|.
TGTGCCAGCGCTCCCCTAGTAGACACCGGGGAGCTGTTTTTT
CASAPLVDTGELFF
>TRBJ2-2|TRBV15|TRBD2|many
TGTGCCACCAGCAGAGTTGTGGGGACTAGCGCCACGAACACCGGGGAGCTGTTTTTT
CATSRVVGTSATNTGELFF
>TRBJ2-7|TRBV4-1|TRBD1|many
TGCGCCAGCAGCCAACAAAGACAGGGGGCCTCCTACGAGCAGTACTTC
CASSQQRQGASYEQYF
>TRBJ2-3|TRBV6-4|.|.
TGTGCCAGCAGTGTAACTAGCACAGATACGCTGTATTTT
CASSVTSTDTLYF
>TRBJ2-1|TRBV12-3/TRBV12-4|.|.
TGTGCCAGCAGTTTACGACTAGGGGGCTCCTACAATGAGCAGTTCTTC
CASSLRLGGSYNEQFF
>TRBJ2-3|TRBV27|TRBD2|.
TGTGCCAGCAAGCGATCTTCAACTAGCGCAGATACGCAGTATTTT
CASKRSSTSADTQYF
>TRBJ1-1|TRBV7-8|.|many
TGTGCCAGCAGCTTAGGGGGGCCGGCAAACACTGAAGCTTTCTTT
CASSLGGPANTEAFF
>TRBJ2-4|TRBV9|.|few
TGTGCCAGCAGCAAATTCGAGACAGGCTTTGACATTCAGTACTTC
CASSKFETGFDIQYF
>TRBJ2-2|TRBV28|.|many
TGTGCCAGCAGTTTATCCACGACCGGGGAGCTGTTTTTT
CASSLSTTGELFF
>TRBJ2-3|TRBV9|.|many
TGTGCCAGCAGCGCGGAGGCGGGGTCAGATACGCAGTATTTT
CASSAEAGSDTQYF
>TRBJ2-5|TRBV29-1|.|many
TGCAGCGTTGAGTATCGGCTGTTTCAAGAGACCCAGTACTTC
CSVEYRLFQETQYF
>TRBJ2-1|TRBV7-8|TRBD2|many
TGTGCCAGCAGCTCTGGACTAGCGGAATACAATGAGCAGTTCTTC
CASSSGLAEYNEQFF
>TRBJ1-1|TRBV13|TRBD1|.
TGTGCCAGCAGCCTCTGGACAGGGACTGAAGCTTTCTTT
CASSLWTGTEAFF
>TRBJ1-2|TRBV28|TRBD1|few
TGTGCCAGCAGCCCCCGGGACAGGTCTCATCAGGGCTACACCTTC
CASSPRDRSHQGYTF
>TRBJ2-7|TRBV29-1|TRBD1|.
TGCAGCGTAGAGATGGACAGGGTAGGGGCCTACTCCTACGAGCAGTACTTC
CSVEMDRVGAYSYEQYF